The 31 T cell receptor beta chains presented below share a single source sample, sequenced in a study of T cell changes during pregnancy in multiple sclerosis. Profiling relied on immunoSEQ multiplex PCR, and the TCRdb table lists in-frame clones only, not all of them. The sample records about 60,000 clones, 80% to 95% being singletons. The material was peripheral blood, obtained in the second trimester of pregnancy. The receptors were sampled from a female donor in good health, enrolled as a control in a pregnancy study.

The CDR3 protein is CASRGGAFSNTEAFF. The CDR3 DNA reads as TGTGCCAGCCGGGGAGGAGCCTTTTCGAACACTGAAGCTTTCTTT. V gene TRBV28 combines with J gene TRBJ1-1, with unresolved D. The germline CDR1 and CDR2 sequences are MDHEN and SYDVKM. The CDR3 totals 15 residues. Trimming left V 8 bases short and J 1 base short, with 17 bases between.

This chain connects TRBV19 to TRBJ2-1; TRBD2 might be the D (7 bases). The CDR3 sequence is 16 residues long. V shed 6 bases and J shed 5 bases, with 20 bases lying between them. The germline CDR1 and CDR2 sequences are LNHDA and SQIVND (reference sequence). The chain's CDR3 is CASRPGTWEGDNEQFF. CDR3 nucleotide sequence: TGTGCCAGTAGGCCCGGGACGTGGGAGGGGGACAATGAGCAGTTCTTC.

The gene calls are TRBV5-1 and TRBJ2-2, with 12 bases matching TRBD1. The CDR3 is made up of 18 amino acids. The germline V gene has CDR1 SGHRS and CDR2 YFSETQ. V lost 1 base and J lost 0; bases outside the gene matches: 4. CDR3 residues: CASSLRGTGGTNTGELFF. DNA for the CDR3: TGCGCCAGCAGCTTGAGAGGGACAGGGGGCACGAACACCGGGGAGCTGTTTTTT.

This clone was found once. This chain links TRBV9 with TRBJ1-1, with a tentative D call TRBD1 (6 bases). Per the germline V gene, CDR1 is SGDLS and CDR2 is YYNGEE. V dropped 0 bases and J dropped 4 bases, with 10 bases sitting between them. The CDR3 length is 14 residues. In nucleotides, the CDR3 is TGTGCCAGCAGCGTAGGGGGAGGGGGCACTGAAGCTTTCTTT. This translates into CASSVGGGGTEAFF.

The CDR3 DNA sequence: TGCGCCAGCAGCTTGGAGCTCAGGGGGCCGGACACTGAAGCTTTCTTT. It translates to CASSLELRGPDTEAFF. The chain employs TRBV5-1 and TRBJ1-1; 8 bases align to TRBD1. In germline, CDR1 is SGHRS, CDR2 YFSETQ. V was clipped by 0 bases and J by 3 bases; unmatched bases: 7. The CDR3 has 16 residues.

The chain links TRBV5-1 to TRBJ1-4, with D maybe TRBD1 (5 bases). The germline V gene encodes CDR1 SGHRS and CDR2 YFSETQ. The V gene lost 4 bases and the J gene lost 5 bases, with 12 bases spanning the gap. The CDR3 contains 14 residues. The CDR3 loop is CASSPGRVNEKLFF. The DNA for the CDR3 is TGCGCCAGCAGCCCCGGCAGGGTCAATGAAAAACTGTTTTTT.

This clone appeared a single time. The chain combines TRBV18 with TRBJ2-5, with 8 bases lining up with TRBD1. V was pared by 4 bases and J by 5 bases, with 6 bases of the junction left unmatched. This CDR3 has 14 residues. Germline V gene data show CDR1 as KGHSH and CDR2 as LQKENI. The chain's CDR3 is CASSLTGDMETQYF. The CDR3 DNA reads TGTGCCAGCTCACTGACAGGGGATATGGAGACCCAGTACTTC.

V gene TRBV2 combines with J gene TRBJ2-5; no definite D call. Trimming removed 6 bases from V and 5 bases from J, with 19 bases in between. Germline loops: CDR1 SNHLY, CDR2 FYNNEI. There are 15 residues in the CDR3. CDR3 nucleotides: TGTGCCAGCAGCTCATCTTCCCCACCGCGGGAGACCCAGTACTTC. This gives the protein CASSSSSPPRETQYF.

This clone showed up just a few times. The CDR3 region is CASGHTDRGFREDQPQHF. Written as DNA, the CDR3 is TGTGCTAGTGGACATACCGACAGGGGATTCCGGGAGGATCAGCCCCAGCATTTT. The V and J genes are TRBV12-5 and TRBJ1-5; 8 bases line up with TRBD1. Germline V CDR1 and CDR2: LGHNT, FRNRAP. Trimming removed 6 bases from V and 5 bases from J; junction bases left unmatched: 18. The CDR3 runs to 18 residues.

The rearrangement joins TRBV9 to TRBJ2-5, with 9 nucleotides matching TRBD1. The germline V gene has CDR1 SGDLS and CDR2 YYNGEE. The CDR3 is made up of 18 amino acids. V lost 0 bases to trimming and J lost 2 bases; unmatched junction nucleotides: 11. The CDR3 reads CASSVAGTGSPLQETQYF. The CDR3 DNA follows: TGTGCCAGCAGCGTAGCCGGGACAGGGTCCCCTTTACAAGAGACCCAGTACTTC.

This clone has a single count. The chain is built from TRBV7-9 and TRBJ2-7; D not certain. Germline V gives CDR1 SEHNR, CDR2 FQNEAQ (reference sequence). V was pared by 4 bases and J by 2 bases, with 12 bases between. The CDR3 is 14 residues long. The CDR3 DNA follows: TGTGCCAGCAGCTCTCCCTCTAGAGCCTACGAGCAGTACTTC. Amino acids: CASSSPSRAYEQYF.

The J gene is TRBJ2-7, the V gene TRBV7-9; D is perhaps TRBD2 (5 bases). Per germline, CDR1 SEHNR and CDR2 FQNEAQ (reference sequence). V lost 7 bases to trimming and J lost 7 bases, with 17 bases between them. This CDR3 spans 13 amino acids. CDR3 residues: CASKKRSGREQYF. As DNA, the CDR3 is TGTGCCAGCAAAAAGAGGAGCGGAAGGGAGCAGTACTTC.

This chain connects TRBV27 to TRBJ1-2, with 7 positions matching TRBD1. Germline V CDR1 and CDR2: MNHEY, SMNVEV (reference sequence). This CDR3 is built from 14 residues. V lost 4 bases and J lost 4; bases outside the gene matches: 6. CDR3: CASSWVTGPYGYTF. DNA for the CDR3: TGTGCCAGCAGTTGGGTGACAGGGCCCTATGGCTACACCTTC.

The chain has TRBV6-1 and TRBJ1-2; 8 bases align to TRBD1. The V and J ends lost 1 base and 5 bases, in that order; junction bases with no gene match: 3. This CDR3 has 14 residues. The germline V gene has CDR1 MNHNS and CDR2 SASEGT. CDR3 protein: CASSEGTGTYGYTF. Written as DNA, the CDR3 is TGTGCCAGCAGTGAAGGGACAGGGACTTATGGCTACACCTTC.

The J gene is TRBJ2-1, the V gene TRBV9, with D possibly being TRBD2 (5 bases). CDR1 is SGDLS, CDR2 YYNGEE, per germline. CDR3 length: 12 residues. Between the trimmed V and J ends, which lost 0 bases and 9 bases, there was a span of 7 bases. CDR3 DNA sequence: TGTGCCAGCAGCGTAGCACGGGGTGAGCAGTTCTTC. Its protein product is CASSVARGEQFF. Looking up the rest from reference TRBV9 and TRBJ2-1 gives the full variable domain: DSGVTQTPKHLITATGQRVTLRCSPRSGDLSVYWYQQSLDQGLQFLIQYYNGEERAKGNILERFSAQQFPDLHSELNLSSLELGDSALYFCASSVARGEQFFGPGTRLTVL.

This sequence joins TRBV30 and TRBJ1-5; D might be TRBD1 (5 bases). The V end lost 4 bases, the J end lost 4 bases, and 11 bases lay between the germline ends. There are 13 residues in the CDR3. Germline loops: CDR1 GTSNPN, CDR2 SVGIG (reference sequence). CDR3 amino acids: CAWNSGGNQPQHF. Written as DNA, the CDR3 is TGTGCCTGGAACTCCGGGGGGAATCAGCCCCAGCATTTT. Variable domain in full (rest from reference TRBV30 and TRBJ1-5): SQTIHQWPATLVQPVGSPLSLECTVEGTSNPNLYWYRQAAGRGLQLLFYSVGIGQISSEVPQNLSASRPQDRQFILSSKKLLLSDSGFYLCAWNSGGNQPQHFGDGTRLSIL.

The chain couples TRBV30 to TRBJ1-5, with no clear D. CDR1 and CDR2 from the germline V gene are GTSNPN and SVGIG (reference sequence). The CDR3 contains 15 residues. Trimming left V 3 bases short and J 4 bases short, with 16 bases between. The CDR3 DNA sequence: TGTGCCTGGAGGGAGGATGGTCGAGGGAATCAGCCCCAGCATTTT. Its translation is CAWREDGRGNQPQHF.

The V and J genes are TRBV7-3 and TRBJ2-1, with TRBD2 matching over 12 bases. Germline trimming cut 5 bases from V and 8 bases from J; bases unmatched to any gene: 7. This CDR3 spans 15 amino acids. Germline CDR1 is SGHTA and CDR2 is FQGTGA. Here the CDR3 reads CASSALAGGGYEQFF. CDR3 nucleotides: TGTGCCAGCAGCGCCCTAGCGGGGGGGGGTTATGAGCAGTTCTTC.

The genes are TRBV7-2 and TRBJ2-4; unclear D gene. V lost 1 base, J lost 4 bases, and 20 bases lay in between. Germline V lookup: CDR1 SGHTA, CDR2 FQGNSA. This CDR3 comprises 18 residues. The CDR3 DNA reads TGTGCCAGCAGCTTAGAGGAGTGGGTCGTCCCGGCAAAAAACATTCAGTACTTC. It yields the protein CASSLEEWVVPAKNIQYF.

The rearrangement uses TRBV30 and TRBJ2-6, with TRBD1 matching over 8 bases. The J segment lost 7 bases and the V segment lost 6 bases, leaving 5 bases of the junction unmatched. Germline V gives CDR1 GTSNPN, CDR2 SVGIG (reference sequence). The CDR3 has 13 residues. CDR3 protein: CACQGASANVLTF. CDR3 sequence (DNA): TGTGCCTGTCAGGGGGCGTCCGCCAACGTCCTGACTTTC. Together with reference TRBV30 and TRBJ2-6, the CDR3 gives the full variable domain: SQTIHQWPATLVQPVGSPLSLECTVEGTSNPNLYWYRQAAGRGLQLLFYSVGIGQISSEVPQNLSASRPQDRQFILSSKKLLLSDSGFYLCACQGASANVLTFGAGSRLTVL.

V usage is TRBV4-1 and J usage is TRBJ2-7; 7 positions match TRBD2. The V segment lost 0 bases and the J segment 1 base; nucleotides outside the gene matches: 6. CDR3 size: 16 residues. Germline CDR1 reads MGHRA; CDR2 reads YSYEKL. This CDR3 is CASSQDRAGVSYEQYF. For the CDR3, the DNA is TGCGCCAGCAGCCAAGATCGGGCGGGGGTGTCCTACGAGCAGTACTTC.

Only a few counts were recorded for this clone. The chain combines TRBV6-5 with TRBJ1-1; D is possibly TRBD1 (5 bases). Germline CDR1 and CDR2: MNHEY and SVGAGI. This CDR3 has 12 amino acids. Deletions cut 11 bases from V and 0 bases from J, with 10 bases between. As DNA, the CDR3 is TGTGCCTGTGGGACTATGAACACTGAAGCTTTCTTT. It codes for CACGTMNTEAFF.

The chain uses TRBV5-4 and TRBJ2-7, with 9 bases aligning to TRBD1. V lost 0 bases and J lost 5; bases outside the gene matches: 3. From germline, CDR1 is SGHNT and CDR2 YYREEE (reference sequence). CDR3 length: 14 amino acids. CDR3 bases: TGTGCCAGCAGCTTGGAGGACAGGGGACACGAGCAGTACTTC. Encoded protein: CASSLEDRGHEQYF.

The chain has TRBV7-9 and TRBJ2-1; 11 bases fit TRBD2. V trimming: 3 bases; J trimming: 8 bases; junction bases outside the gene matches: 6. Germline assignment: CDR1 SEHNR and CDR2 FQNEAQ (reference sequence). The CDR3 covers 15 residues. DNA of the CDR3: TGTGCCAGCAGCTTTCTAGCGGGAGGTATCGATGAGCAGTTCTTC. Amino acid sequence: CASSFLAGGIDEQFF.

This clone appeared a few times. J is TRBJ1-1 and V is TRBV2; no clear D. CDR3 length: 14 residues. Germline loops: CDR1 SNHLY, CDR2 FYNNEI. V dropped 3 bases and J dropped 3 bases, with 11 bases sitting between them. The CDR3 region is CASSDGRLHTEAFF. Written as DNA, the CDR3 is TGTGCCAGCAGTGATGGGCGTCTTCACACTGAAGCTTTCTTT.

The chain combines TRBV6-1 with TRBJ1-5, with 8 bases fitting TRBD1. In germline, CDR1 is MNHNS, CDR2 SASEGT. V gave up 5 bases and J gave up 5 bases; unmatched junction bases: 5. The CDR3 consists of 14 residues. CDR3 DNA: TGTGCCAGCAGTTATGGACAGGGAGATCAGCCCCAGCATTTT. This gives the protein CASSYGQGDQPQHF.

The rearrangement uses TRBV5-6 and TRBJ1-5, with a possible D match to TRBD1 (6 bases). Trimming stripped 6 bases from V and 5 bases from J, with 18 bases between. This CDR3 spans 15 amino acids. Looked up from germline, CDR1 is SGHDT and CDR2 is YYEEEE. CDR3 in amino acids: CASTLRTGPHQPQHF. The CDR3 region has the DNA TGTGCCAGCACCCTGCGAACAGGGCCCCATCAGCCCCAGCATTTT. Combining the CDR3 with reference TRBV5-6 and TRBJ1-5 gives the whole variable domain DAGVTQSPTHLIKTRGQQVTLRCSPKSGHDTVSWYQQALGQGPQFIFQYYEEEERQRGNFPDRFSGHQFPNYSSELNVNALLLGDSALYLCASTLRTGPHQPQHFGDGTRLSIL.

This chain uses TRBV30 with TRBJ2-5; maybe TRBD2 (6 bases). The germline gives CDR1 GTSNPN, CDR2 SVGIG (reference sequence). This CDR3 is 13 amino acids long. V was pared by 2 bases and J by 0 bases, with 7 bases between. CDR3 loop: CAWSRGNQETQYF. In DNA form, the CDR3 reads TGTGCCTGGAGTCGGGGGAACCAAGAGACCCAGTACTTC.

The chain joins TRBV6-1 to TRBJ2-3, with a weak D call TRBD2 (6 bases). Per germline, CDR1 MNHNS and CDR2 SASEGT. Trimming stripped 4 bases from V and 10 bases from J, with 12 bases between. The CDR3 is made up of 12 amino acids. Written as DNA, the CDR3 is TGTGCCAGCAGTGCCGTCGGCGGGGCGCAGTATTTT. It specifies CASSAVGGAQYF.

The CDR3 is CASRPGQGNEKLFF. The CDR3 DNA reads as TGTGCCAGCAGGCCGGGACAGGGGAATGAAAAACTGTTTTTT. V is TRBV6-5 and J is TRBJ1-4, with 10 bases fitting TRBD1. There are 14 residues in the CDR3. V gave up 6 bases and J gave up 5 bases; unmatched junction bases: 3. Germline loops: CDR1 MNHEY, CDR2 SVGAGI.

This clone appeared a few times. CDR3 DNA sequence: TGTGCCACCAGCAGACAGAGGGGGCCTAATGAAAAACTGTTTTTT. Protein product: CATSRQRGPNEKLFF. V is TRBV15 and J is TRBJ1-4; 7 positions agree with TRBD1. Trimming took 2 bases from V and 3 from J; bases not matched to a gene: 3. CDR3 length: 15 residues. Germline CDR1 reads LNHNV; CDR2 reads YYDKDF (reference sequence).